What follows are 18 T cell receptor beta chains derived from one specimen sequenced in a study of glioma-infiltrating T cells. Amplification of TCR alpha and beta CDR3 regions from RNA used iRepertoire nested multiplex PCR. TCRdb redid the calling of the multiplex PCR reads with MiXCR, one entry per CDR3 protein. The table records 35,000 to 45,000 distinct CDR3 sequences, around 24% of them present only once. Sample: glioma tissue, nonneoplastic brain tissue, or PBMCs (not recorded which). The receptors originated from a human donor with low-grade glioma or glioblastoma, undergoing nonglioma brain surgery, or in good health (not recorded which).

The chain combines TRBV6-1 with TRBJ2-1; 10 bases are shared with TRBD2. Germline V lookup: CDR1 MNHNS, CDR2 SASEGT. The CDR3 covers 18 residues. V shed 1 base and J 12 bases; nucleotides not matched to a gene: 18. The CDR3 sequence: CASSEVTSGASSYNWQFF. DNA of the CDR3: TGTGCCAGCAGTGAAGTAACTAGCGGGGCATCCTCCTACAATTGGCAGTTCTTC.

The table lists this clonotype with many counts. The V and J genes are TRBV7-9 and TRBJ1-1, with a weak D call TRBD1 (5 bases). The CDR3 has 15 residues. Trimming stripped 2 bases from V and 1 base from J, with 11 bases between. In germline, CDR1 is SEHNR, CDR2 FQNEAQ (reference sequence). The CDR3 DNA reads TGTGCCAGCAGCTTATCCGGGACGGCGAACACTGAAGCTTTCTTT. Residues: CASSLSGTANTEAFF.

This clonotype is a singleton in its sample. CDR3 protein: CATSSRTGSRDQPQHF. CDR3 coding DNA: TGTGCCACCAGCAGTCGGACAGGGTCGCGGGATCAGCCCCAGCATTTT. This chain joins TRBV15 and TRBJ1-5; 8 bases match TRBD1. Germline assignment: CDR1 LNHNV and CDR2 YYDKDF (reference sequence). With 3 bases clipped from V and 5 bases from J, the junction kept 9 bases outside the gene matches. This CDR3 spans 16 amino acids.

This clonotype was recorded many times. The rearrangement uses TRBV12-3 or TRBV12-4 and TRBJ2-1, with 8 bases lining up with TRBD1. Trimming removed 3 bases from V and 9 bases from J; junction bases left unmatched: 10. This CDR3 comprises 15 residues. CDR3 bases: TGTGCCAGCAGTTTTGGCAGGGGGCAGGTCGGTGAGCAGTTCTTC. It encodes CASSFGRGQVGEQFF.

This clonotype was detected many times. The chain has TRBV4-2 and TRBJ1-1; D gene unclear. V was clipped by 0 bases and J by 8 bases, with 10 bases between them. Germline loops: CDR1 LGHNA, CDR2 YNFKEQ. This CDR3 has 13 amino acids. The CDR3: CASSQDTSEEAFF. As DNA, the CDR3 is TGTGCCAGCAGCCAAGATACCTCCGAGGAAGCTTTCTTT.

Of note for this clonotype: A read error may account for a junction end that differs from germline. The chain carries TRBV27 and TRBJ2-2; TRBD2 is a possible D gene (6 bases). CDR1 and CDR2 (germline): MNHEY, SMNVEV (reference sequence). CDR3 length: 13 amino acids. In DNA form, the CDR3 reads TGTGCCAGTGGGACGGGTAACACCGGGGGGCTGTTTTTT. As protein: CASGTGNTGGLFF.

This clonotype appeared many times. This chain links TRBV28 with TRBJ1-2; 8 bases map to TRBD1. Germline lookup yields CDR1 MDHEN and CDR2 SYDVKM. With V trimmed by 6 bases and J by 7 bases, 7 bases remained unmatched. The CDR3 covers 13 residues. The CDR3 DNA follows: TGTGCCAGCAGGCTCAGGGGGCCGGGTGGCTACACCTTC. The encoded protein is CASRLRGPGGYTF.

As to this clonotype: A read error may explain this, as a much larger clone is one base away. The chain employs TRBV7-9 and TRBJ1-2; the D gene is possibly TRBD1 (5 bases). The germline CDR1 and CDR2 sequences are SEHNR and FQNEAQ (reference sequence). The CDR3 runs 19 residues. The CDR3 coding sequence is TGTGCCAGAAGCTTAGACCCGTTACCGGGACTAGCTGATAACTATGGCTACACCTTC. Amino acid sequence: CARSLDPLPGLADNYGYTF.

As to this clonotype: A much bigger clone sits one base away, suggesting this may be a read error. The chain joins TRBV4-1 to TRBJ2-1, with D perhaps TRBD1 or TRBD2 (5 bases each). CDR3 length: 15 amino acids. Germline CDR1 reads MGHRA; CDR2 reads YSYEKL. V lost 5 bases and J lost 4, with 15 bases in between. The CDR3 reads CASSIAGAGYNEQFF. DNA of the CDR3: TGCGCCAGCAGCATCGCCGGGGCAGGTTACAATGAGCAGTTCTTC.

This clonotype was seen a few times. V gene TRBV12-3 or TRBV12-4 combines with J gene TRBJ1-4, with 7 bases fitting TRBD1. J was trimmed by 0 bases and V by 2 bases; bases with no gene match: 9. This CDR3 is 18 amino acids long. CDR3 in DNA: TGTGCCAGCAGTTTACCGGGACAGAACGAAGCAACTAATGAAAAACTGTTTTTT. Its translation: CASSLPGQNEATNEKLFF.

In regard to this clonotype: This sequence may be a read error, since a much larger clone differs from it by one base. The gene calls are TRBV6-1 and TRBJ2-3; 9 bases agree with TRBD2. Trimming took 7 bases from V and 6 from J; bases not matched to a gene: 5. The CDR3 extends over 13 amino acids. The germline CDR1 and CDR2 sequences are MNHNS and SASEGT. CDR3 nucleotide sequence: TGTGCCAGCACTGCGGGGGGGTGGGATACGCAGTATTTT. Translation gives CASTAGGWDTQYF.

This clonotype was counted ten times or more. The chain has TRBV12-3 or TRBV12-4 and TRBJ2-7; D is unresolved. This CDR3 is built from 11 residues. Trimming left V 3 bases short and J 5 bases short, with 5 bases between. The CDR3 is CASSFVNEQYF. CDR3 in DNA: TGTGCCAGCAGTTTCGTCAACGAGCAGTACTTC.

This clonotype showed up many times. J is TRBJ2-1 and V is TRBV20-1; D is possibly TRBD1 (5 bases). Germline CDR1 is DFQATT and CDR2 is SNEGSKA (reference sequence). Trimming removed 1 base at V and 9 bases at J, with 10 bases between. The CDR3 has 12 residues. The CDR3 protein is CSARVDSFEQFF. The CDR3 DNA follows: TGCAGTGCTAGAGTAGACAGCTTTGAGCAGTTCTTC.

This chain joins TRBV11-2 and TRBJ2-7, with 11 bases fitting TRBD2. J gave up 2 bases and V 2 bases, and 2 bases lay outside the gene matches. Looked up from germline, CDR1 is SGHAT and CDR2 is FQNNGV. CDR3 length: 15 amino acids. CDR3 nucleotides: TGTGCCAGCAGCTTATCTAGCGGGAGGACCTACGAGCAGTACTTC. Protein: CASSLSSGRTYEQYF.

The table lists this clonotype with many counts. The J gene is TRBJ2-1, the V gene TRBV4-2; no clear D. There are 13 residues in the CDR3. Deletions cut 0 bases from V and 9 bases from J, with 9 bases between. Germline-derived CDR1 and CDR2 are LGHNA and YNFKEQ. The CDR3 loop reads CASSQDVPGEQFF. As DNA, the CDR3 is TGTGCCAGCAGCCAAGATGTCCCGGGTGAGCAGTTCTTC.

A word on this clonotype: A read error may be the cause here, since a much bigger clone is one base away. The CDR3 DNA reads TGTGCCAGTAGTATGAATGGGAGGGCAGATACGCAGCATTTT. Translation: CASSMNGRADTQHF. The V and J genes are TRBV19 and TRBJ2-3; D ambiguous. The DNA matches TRBJ1-5 better at its end, which makes the J call doubtful. CDR3 length equals 14 residues. CDR1 LNHDA and CDR2 SQIVND come from the germline V gene (reference sequence).

About this clonotype: A much bigger clone sits one base away, suggesting this may be a read error. The chain recombines TRBV10-2 with TRBJ2-3; 7 nucleotides match TRBD1. Germline assignment: CDR1 WSHSY and CDR2 SAAADI. There are 17 residues in the CDR3. CDR3 region: CTSSEFYRDSGTDTQYF. In nucleotides, the CDR3 is TGCACCAGCAGTGAGTTTTACCGGGACAGCGGCACAGATACGCAGTATTTT.

This clonotype was recorded many times. The chain employs TRBV4-2 and TRBJ2-2; no clear D gene. Trimming stripped 0 bases from V and 4 bases from J, with 6 bases between. The CDR3 loop spans 14 amino acids. Germline lookup yields CDR1 LGHNA and CDR2 YNFKEQ. The CDR3, as DNA: TGTGCCAGCAGCCAAGACCGCGTCACCGGGGAGCTGTTTTTT. This codes for CASSQDRVTGELFF.